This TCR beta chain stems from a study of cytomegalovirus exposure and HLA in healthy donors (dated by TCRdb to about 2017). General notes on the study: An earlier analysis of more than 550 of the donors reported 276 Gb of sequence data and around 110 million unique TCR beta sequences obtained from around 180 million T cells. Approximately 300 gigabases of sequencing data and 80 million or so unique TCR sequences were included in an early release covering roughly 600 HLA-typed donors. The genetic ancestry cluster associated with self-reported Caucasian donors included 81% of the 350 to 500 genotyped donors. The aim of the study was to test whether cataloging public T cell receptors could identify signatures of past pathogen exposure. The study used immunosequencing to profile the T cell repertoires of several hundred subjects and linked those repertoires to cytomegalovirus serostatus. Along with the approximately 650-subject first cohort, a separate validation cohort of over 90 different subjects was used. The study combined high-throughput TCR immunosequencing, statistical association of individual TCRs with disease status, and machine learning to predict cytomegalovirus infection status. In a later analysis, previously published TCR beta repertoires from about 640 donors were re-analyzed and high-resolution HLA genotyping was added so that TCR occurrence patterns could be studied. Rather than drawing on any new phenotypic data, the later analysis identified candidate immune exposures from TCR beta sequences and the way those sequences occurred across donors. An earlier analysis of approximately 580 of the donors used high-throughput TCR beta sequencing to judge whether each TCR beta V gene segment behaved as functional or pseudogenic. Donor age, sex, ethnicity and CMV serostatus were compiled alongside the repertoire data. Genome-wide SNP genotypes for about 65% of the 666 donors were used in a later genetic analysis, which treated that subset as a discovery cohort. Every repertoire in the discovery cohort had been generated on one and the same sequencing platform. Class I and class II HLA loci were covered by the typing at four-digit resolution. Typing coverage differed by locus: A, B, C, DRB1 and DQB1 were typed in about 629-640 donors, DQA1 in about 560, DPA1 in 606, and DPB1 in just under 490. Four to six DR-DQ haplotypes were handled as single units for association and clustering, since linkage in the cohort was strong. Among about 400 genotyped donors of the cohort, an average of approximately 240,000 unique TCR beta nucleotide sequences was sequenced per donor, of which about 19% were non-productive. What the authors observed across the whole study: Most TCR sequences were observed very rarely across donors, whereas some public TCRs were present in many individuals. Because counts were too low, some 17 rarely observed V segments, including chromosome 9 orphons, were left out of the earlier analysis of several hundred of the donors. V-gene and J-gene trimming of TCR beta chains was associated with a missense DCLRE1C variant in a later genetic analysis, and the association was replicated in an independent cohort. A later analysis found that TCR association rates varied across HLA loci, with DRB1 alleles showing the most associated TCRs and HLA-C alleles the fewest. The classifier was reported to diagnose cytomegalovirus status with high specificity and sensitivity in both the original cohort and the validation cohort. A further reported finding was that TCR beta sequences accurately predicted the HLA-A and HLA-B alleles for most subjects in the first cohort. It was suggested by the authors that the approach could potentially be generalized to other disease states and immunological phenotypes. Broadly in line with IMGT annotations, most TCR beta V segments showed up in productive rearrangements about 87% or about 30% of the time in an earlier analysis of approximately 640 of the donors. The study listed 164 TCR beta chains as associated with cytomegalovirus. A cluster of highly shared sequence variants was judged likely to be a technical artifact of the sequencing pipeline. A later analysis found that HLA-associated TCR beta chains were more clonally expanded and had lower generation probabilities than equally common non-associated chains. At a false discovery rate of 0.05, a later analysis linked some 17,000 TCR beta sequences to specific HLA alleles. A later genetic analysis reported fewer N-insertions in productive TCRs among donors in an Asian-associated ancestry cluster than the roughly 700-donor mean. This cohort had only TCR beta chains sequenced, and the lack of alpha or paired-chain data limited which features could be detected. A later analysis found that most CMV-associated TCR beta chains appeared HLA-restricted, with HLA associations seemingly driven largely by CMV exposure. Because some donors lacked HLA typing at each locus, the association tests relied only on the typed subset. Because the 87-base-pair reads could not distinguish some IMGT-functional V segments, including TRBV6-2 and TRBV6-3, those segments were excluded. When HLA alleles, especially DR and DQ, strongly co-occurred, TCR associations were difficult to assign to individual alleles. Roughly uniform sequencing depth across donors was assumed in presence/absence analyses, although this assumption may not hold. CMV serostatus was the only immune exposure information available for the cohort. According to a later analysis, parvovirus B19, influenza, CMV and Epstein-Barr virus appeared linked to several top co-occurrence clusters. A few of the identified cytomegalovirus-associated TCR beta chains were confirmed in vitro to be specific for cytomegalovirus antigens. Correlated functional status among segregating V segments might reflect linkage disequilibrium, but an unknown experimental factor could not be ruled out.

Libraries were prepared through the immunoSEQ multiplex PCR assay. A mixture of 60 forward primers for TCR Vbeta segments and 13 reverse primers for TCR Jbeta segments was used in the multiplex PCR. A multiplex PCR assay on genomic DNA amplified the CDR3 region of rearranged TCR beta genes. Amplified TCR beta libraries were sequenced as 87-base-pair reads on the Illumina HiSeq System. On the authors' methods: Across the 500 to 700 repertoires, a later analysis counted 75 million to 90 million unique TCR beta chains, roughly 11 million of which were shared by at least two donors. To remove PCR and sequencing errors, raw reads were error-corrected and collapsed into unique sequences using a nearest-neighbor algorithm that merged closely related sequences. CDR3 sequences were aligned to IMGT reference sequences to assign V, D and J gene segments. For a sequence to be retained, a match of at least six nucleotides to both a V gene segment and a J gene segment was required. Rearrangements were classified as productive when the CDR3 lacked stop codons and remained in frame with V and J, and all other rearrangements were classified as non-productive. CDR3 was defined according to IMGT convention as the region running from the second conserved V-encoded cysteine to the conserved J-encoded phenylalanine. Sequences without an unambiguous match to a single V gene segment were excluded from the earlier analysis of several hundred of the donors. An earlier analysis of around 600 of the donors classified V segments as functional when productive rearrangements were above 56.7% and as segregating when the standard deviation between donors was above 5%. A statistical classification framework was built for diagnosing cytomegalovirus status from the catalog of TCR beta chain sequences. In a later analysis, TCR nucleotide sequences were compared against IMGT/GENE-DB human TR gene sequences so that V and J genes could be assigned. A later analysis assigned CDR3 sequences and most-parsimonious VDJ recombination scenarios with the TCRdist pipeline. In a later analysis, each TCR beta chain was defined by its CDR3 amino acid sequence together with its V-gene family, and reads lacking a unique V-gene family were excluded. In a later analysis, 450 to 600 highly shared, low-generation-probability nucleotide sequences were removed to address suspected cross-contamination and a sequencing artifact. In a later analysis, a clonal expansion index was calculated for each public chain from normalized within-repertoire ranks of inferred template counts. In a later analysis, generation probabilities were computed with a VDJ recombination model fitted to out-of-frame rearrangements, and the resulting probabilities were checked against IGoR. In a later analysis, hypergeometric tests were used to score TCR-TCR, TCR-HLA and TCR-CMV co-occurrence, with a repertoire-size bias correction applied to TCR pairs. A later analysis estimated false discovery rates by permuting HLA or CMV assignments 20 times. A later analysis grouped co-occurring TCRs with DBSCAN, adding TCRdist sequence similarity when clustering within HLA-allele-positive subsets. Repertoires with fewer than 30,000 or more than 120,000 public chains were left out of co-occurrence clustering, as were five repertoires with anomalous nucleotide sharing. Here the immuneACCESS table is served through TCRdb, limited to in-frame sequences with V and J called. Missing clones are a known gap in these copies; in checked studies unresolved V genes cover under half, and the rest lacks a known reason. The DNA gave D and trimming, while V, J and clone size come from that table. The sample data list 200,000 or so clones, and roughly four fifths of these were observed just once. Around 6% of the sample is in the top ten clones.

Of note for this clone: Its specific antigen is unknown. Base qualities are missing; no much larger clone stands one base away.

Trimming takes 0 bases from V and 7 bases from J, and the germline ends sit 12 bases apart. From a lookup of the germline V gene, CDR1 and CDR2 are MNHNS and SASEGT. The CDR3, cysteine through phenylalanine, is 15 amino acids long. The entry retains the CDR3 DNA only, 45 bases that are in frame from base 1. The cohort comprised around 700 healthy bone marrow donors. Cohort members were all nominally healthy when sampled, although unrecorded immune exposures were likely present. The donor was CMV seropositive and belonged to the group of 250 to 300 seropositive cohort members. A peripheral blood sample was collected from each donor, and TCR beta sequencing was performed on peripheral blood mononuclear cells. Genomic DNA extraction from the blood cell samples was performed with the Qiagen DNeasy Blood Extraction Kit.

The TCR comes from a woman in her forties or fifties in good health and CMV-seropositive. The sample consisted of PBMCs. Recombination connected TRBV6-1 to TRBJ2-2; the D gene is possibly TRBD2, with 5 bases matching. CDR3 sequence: CASSEAALGDGELFF. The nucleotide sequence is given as TGTGCCAGCAGTGAAGCGGCACTCGGGGACGGGGAGCTGTTTTTT.